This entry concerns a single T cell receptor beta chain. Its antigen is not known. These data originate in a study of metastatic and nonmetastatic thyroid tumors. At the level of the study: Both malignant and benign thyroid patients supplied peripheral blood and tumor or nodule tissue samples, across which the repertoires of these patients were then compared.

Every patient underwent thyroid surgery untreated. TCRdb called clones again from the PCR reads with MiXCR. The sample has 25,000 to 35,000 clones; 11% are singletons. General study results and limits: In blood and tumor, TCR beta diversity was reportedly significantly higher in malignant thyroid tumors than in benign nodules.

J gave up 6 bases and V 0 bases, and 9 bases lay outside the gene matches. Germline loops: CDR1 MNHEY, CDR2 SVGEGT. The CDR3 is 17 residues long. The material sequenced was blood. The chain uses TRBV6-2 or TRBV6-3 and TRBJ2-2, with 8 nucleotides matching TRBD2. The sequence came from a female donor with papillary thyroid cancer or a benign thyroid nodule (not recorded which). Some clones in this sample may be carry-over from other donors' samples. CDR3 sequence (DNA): TGTGCCAGCAGTTACTCGGCGGGGGGCCTTATGTCCGGGGAGCTGTTTTTT. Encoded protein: CASSYSAGGLMSGELFF.